Listed below are T cell receptor beta chains from one sample, sequenced in a study of OX40 agonist ivuxolimab in advanced cancers. Measured with immunoSEQ multiplex PCR; TCRdb has only the in-frame clones, and not every one. The data hold 45,000 or so clones, with 65% to 90% observed a single time. This specimen consisted of CD4+ or CD8+ T cells sorted from blood, obtained in a trial of the OX40 agonist ivuxolimab. The receptors were sampled from an adult with an advanced solid tumor such as melanoma, head and neck, liver or kidney cancer. Both conserved end residues are part of each CDR3. D genes are given only for firm matches. The listing skips clone size in some rows; elsewhere it reads once, few, many or a size class.

TRBJ1-2	-	-	TRBV6-1	CASSERWGSNGYTF	TGTGCCAGCAGTGAAAGGTGGGGGTCAAATGGCTACACCTTC
TRBJ2-4	-	-	TRBV7-2	CASSLVGSGLAKNIQYF	TGTGCCAGCAGCTTAGTTGGTAGCGGTCTAGCCAAAAACATTCAGTACTTC
TRBJ2-2	-	-	TRBV5-4	CASSLLSLPGELFF	TGTGCCAGCAGCTTGTTGTCACTGCCCGGGGAGCTGTTTTTT
TRBJ1-6	-	-	TRBV10-2	CASSWDRISPLHF	TGCGCCAGCAGCTGGGACCGGATTTCACCCCTCCACTTT
TRBJ2-3	-	-	TRBV19	CASRKAGSTDTQYF	TGTGCCAGTAGGAAGGCGGGAAGCACAGATACGCAGTATTTT
TRBJ2-1	-	-	TRBV2	CASSDRYSYNEQFF	TGTGCCAGCAGTGACAGGTATTCCTACAATGAGCAGTTCTTC
TRBJ1-1	-	TRBD1	TRBV7-2	CASSLGQGQRAFF	TGTGCCAGCAGCCTTGGACAGGGGCAGAGGGCTTTCTTT
TRBJ2-2	-	TRBD2	TRBV5-6	CASSLSGSATGELFF	TGTGCCAGCAGCTTGAGCGGGAGTGCCACCGGGGAGCTGTTTTTT
TRBJ1-2	-	-	TRBV4-1	CASSHSPTTGNYYGYTF	TGCGCCAGCAGCCATTCCCCTACGACGGGAAACTACTATGGCTACACCTTC
TRBJ2-6	-	TRBD1	TRBV12-5	CASGPGTGSRGVLTF	TGTGCTAGTGGTCCCGGGACAGGATCCCGCGGCGTCCTGACTTTC
TRBJ2-7	-	TRBD2	TRBV5-6	CASSLAPSGRGYEQYF	TGTGCCAGCAGCCTCGCTCCTAGCGGGAGGGGGTACGAGCAGTACTTC
TRBJ1-5	once	-	TRBV6-1	CASSGQGKNQPQHF	TGTGCCAGCAGTGGTCAGGGAAAAAATCAGCCCCAGCATTTT
TRBJ2-7	-	-	TRBV6-5	CASRNLDGYEQYF	TGTGCCAGCAGGAACCTCGACGGCTACGAGCAGTACTTC
TRBJ2-5	-	TRBD1	TRBV5-8	CASSLGGQGASKTQYF	TGTGCCAGCAGCTTGGGGGGACAGGGGGCGTCGAAGACCCAGTACTTC
TRBJ1-2	few	-	TRBV6-5	CASSYLGGLGYGYTF	TGTGCCAGCAGTTACCTCGGGGGTCTGGGCTATGGCTACACCTTC
TRBJ1-5	-	-	TRBV9	CASSVLDSPNQPQHF	TGTGCCAGCAGCGTCTTGGACAGCCCTAATCAGCCCCAGCATTTT
TRBJ2-5	-	-	TRBV10-3	CAISESVTGKYF	TGTGCCATCAGTGAGTCGGTCACAGGGAAGTACTTC
TRBJ2-1	-	TRBD2	TRBV27	CASSFAGDSYNEQFF	TGTGCCAGCAGTTTTGCGGGGGACTCCTACAATGAGCAGTTCTTC
TRBJ1-1	-	-	TRBV5-5	CASSWPGSRRTMNTEAFF	TGTGCCAGCAGCTGGCCTGGCAGCCGGCGAACAATGAACACTGAAGCTTTCTTT
TRBJ2-5	few	TRBD2	TRBV11-2	CASQLSGAQETQYF	TGTGCCAGCCAGCTCAGCGGGGCTCAAGAGACCCAGTACTTC
TRBJ1-2	-	TRBD1	TRBV6-1	CASTQGAGGYTF	TGTGCCAGCACCCAGGGGGCGGGTGGCTACACCTTC
TRBJ1-5	-	TRBD1	TRBV30	CAWSTTGVRQPQHF	TGTGCCTGGAGCACTACAGGGGTCCGTCAGCCCCAGCATTTT
TRBJ1-1	-	-	TRBV5-1	CASSLAEGRAEAFF	TGCGCCAGCAGCTTGGCAGAGGGGAGGGCTGAAGCTTTCTTT
TRBJ2-7	-	-	TRBV7-2	CASSRDRDYEQYF	TGTGCCAGCAGCAGAGACAGAGACTACGAGCAGTACTTC
TRBJ1-1	-	-	TRBV9	CASSVVYPDPVYQNTEAFF	TGTGCCAGCAGCGTAGTTTACCCCGACCCGGTCTACCAGAACACTGAAGCTTTCTTT
TRBJ2-7	-	TRBD2	TRBV18	CASSPPAGGRPNEQYF	TGTGCCAGCTCACCACCGGCGGGAGGGAGACCCAACGAGCAGTACTTC
TRBJ1-2	-	TRBD1	TRBV4-3	CASSQDPKGQGASRYGYTF	TGCGCCAGCAGCCAAGATCCCAAGGGACAGGGGGCCTCCCGTTATGGCTACACCTTC
TRBJ1-6	-	-	TRBV5-1	CASSLGGAIRNSPLHF	TGCGCCAGCAGCTTGGGCGGGGCCATAAGAAATTCACCCCTCCACTTT
TRBJ1-1	-	-	TRBV6-6	CASSYSWTDNTEAFF	TGTGCCAGCAGTTACTCGTGGACAGATAACACTGAAGCTTTCTTT
TRBJ2-5	-	-	TRBV29-1	CSVDRGREQYF	TGCAGCGTTGACAGGGGACGGGAGCAGTACTTC
TRBJ1-3	-	-	TRBV11-2	CASSLTQRISGNTIYF	TGTGCCAGCAGCTTAACCCAGCGGATCTCTGGAAACACCATATATTTT
TRBJ1-2	-	-	TRBV5-1	CASSLQGSDYGYTF	TGCGCCAGCAGCTTGCAGGGTAGCGACTATGGCTACACCTTC
TRBJ2-3	-	-	TRBV23-1	CASSQAIRGADTQYF	TGCGCCAGCAGTCAAGCGATAAGAGGGGCAGATACGCAGTATTTT
TRBJ1-1	-	-	TRBV6-1	CASTRGTEAFF	TGTGCCAGCACCCGGGGGACTGAAGCTTTCTTT
TRBJ1-1	-	-	TRBV21-1	CASSNGVGRENTEAFF	TGTGCCAGCAGCAATGGCGTGGGCAGGGAGAACACTGAAGCTTTCTTT
TRBJ2-7	-	TRBD1	TRBV6-5	CASSPGGSSYEQYF	TGTGCCAGCAGTCCAGGGGGCAGCTCCTACGAGCAGTACTTC
TRBJ2-1	-	-	TRBV11-2	CASSLPQIRYNEQFF	TGTGCCAGCAGCTTACCCCAGATCCGGTACAATGAGCAGTTCTTC
TRBJ1-4	-	-	TRBV7-9	CASSFSGGGEKLFF	TGTGCCAGCAGCTTTAGTGGGGGTGGTGAAAAACTGTTTTTT